This TCR beta chain came from a study of cytotoxic CD8 clonotypes in ibrutinib-treated CLL (dated by TCRdb to 2020 to 2022). Regarding the complete study: The cohort was composed of ten to eleven relapsed/refractory and fewer than 16 treatment-naive patients; IGHV unmutated status was identified in roughly 18 patients. An average of approximately 260,000 productive templates and some 100,000 productive rearrangements was obtained per sample. Of the roughly 90 people in the trial, 25 to 30 had longitudinal samples available. Cryopreserved peripheral blood mononuclear cells were obtained prior to treatment, at the time of response, and at either disease progression or sustained remission. Partial responses were observed in about 25 patients and complete responses in 2; after a median follow-up of around 64 months, remission was maintained in some 14 patients and progression was observed in about twelve. The response samples were drawn at a median of around eleven months into treatment, with a range of about 6 to 36 months. Patients were still on ibrutinib when every remission and progressive disease sample was collected.

The CDR3 runs 15 amino acids, cysteine and phenylalanine included. Only the CDR3 region is kept as DNA, spanning 45 bases read in frame from base 1. Clipping removes 4 bases from V and 6 bases from J, with 4 as the unmatched junction base count. Per the germline V gene (reference sequence), LNHDA is the CDR1 and SQIVND is the CDR2. The full study reports these points: Baseline clonality exceeded that of age-matched healthy donors and correlated strongly with circulating CD8+ T-cell counts. Public clonotypes were rare and either shrank or stayed stable during treatment, and the rise in clonality at ibrutinib response reflected expansion of private clonotypes. An increase in clonality was observed at ibrutinib response, with clonality remaining stable during sustained remission and falling back toward baseline at progression. Lymph node repertoires were not examined, and the timing of sampling was not matched between patients in sustained remission and those whose disease progressed.

On a MiSeq, deep resolution sequencing aimed for a depth between 1 in 1 million and 1 in 200,000 T cells, with each clonotype covered 10x on average. The immunoSEQ hsTCRB Kit was used to generate TCR beta libraries. Per the source publication's procedure: Data were analyzed with ImmunoSEQ Data Assistant and ImmunoSEQ Analyzer, with V, D and J genes assigned per IMGT definitions. Clonality, which ranges from 0 to 1, was calculated by subtracting the normalized Shannon entropy of productive rearrangement frequencies from one. Only overrepresented clonotypes making up at least 0.05% of the repertoire of each patient were included in the public clonotype analysis. Repertoires from some twelve age-matched healthy donors in immuneACCESS were used as clonality controls. TCRdb took over this immuneACCESS table, retaining in-frame rearrangements with V and J assigned. Such tables are incomplete; in checked studies, under half of the missing clones stem from an unresolved V gene, and the remainder is unexplained. D and trimming come from the DNA, and the V and J calls and clone size come from that table. The table for this sample lists around 200,000 clones; 79% of them were counted only once. 10% to 12% of the sample rests with the top ten.

The time point label of this sample denotes: about a year on ibrutinib. For TCR beta library preparation, approximately 2 micrograms of genomic DNA was extracted from cryopreserved PBMCs. High-throughput TCR beta sequencing was performed on longitudinal blood samples from CLL patients receiving ibrutinib monotherapy. Patients were enrolled in a phase 2 open-label single-center ibrutinib monotherapy trial. This clone was detected only once. The antigen this receptor binds is unknown. Within one base of it there is no much larger clone, and no base qualities were kept. Recombination connected TRBV19 to TRBJ2-1; TRBD2 aligns with 12 central bases. The specimen was PBMCs, collected after 12 months of ibrutinib treatment. The sequence came from a human donor with chronic lymphocytic leukemia. The CDR3 corresponds to CASSTGLAGLNEQFF. The DNA is as follows: TGTGCCAGTAGTACCGGACTAGCGGGACTCAATGAGCAGTTCTTC. With the portions outside the CDR3 filled from the reference TRBV19 and TRBJ2-1 genes, the complete variable region becomes DGGITQSPKYLFRKEGQNVTLSCEQNLNHDAMYWYRQDPGQGLRLIYYSQIVNDFQKGDIAEGYSVSREKKESFPLTVTSAQKNPTAFYLCASSTGLAGLNEQFFGPGTRLTVL.